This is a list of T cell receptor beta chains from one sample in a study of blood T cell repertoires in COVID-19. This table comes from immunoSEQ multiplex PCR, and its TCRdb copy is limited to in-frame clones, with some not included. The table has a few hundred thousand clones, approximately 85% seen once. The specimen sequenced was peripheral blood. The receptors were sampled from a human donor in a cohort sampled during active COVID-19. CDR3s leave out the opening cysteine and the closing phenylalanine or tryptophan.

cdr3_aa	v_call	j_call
ASSQDPRGANYGYT	TRBV4-2	TRBJ1-2
ASSLAGKKSGANVLT	TRBV7-9	TRBJ2-6
ASSLRQAAFYEQY	TRBV28	TRBJ2-7
ASSPGGNTEAF	TRBV5-4	TRBJ1-1
AIGTVEGREQF	TRBV10-3	TRBJ2-1
ASSSPPGTEAF	TRBV7-9	TRBJ1-1
ASSDLFYGYT	TRBV6-1	TRBJ1-2
AWSSGGGIY	TRBV30	TRBJ1-3
ASSRRGGPDTQY	TRBV5-4	TRBJ2-3
ASSLKQNYEQY	TRBV11-3	TRBJ2-7
ASSLAGPLRVYGYT	TRBV5-1	TRBJ1-2
ASTRGGNQPQH	TRBV6-5	TRBJ1-5
ASSLPGRGSYNEQF	TRBV5-8	TRBJ2-1
ASSPRTDTQY	TRBV7-8	TRBJ2-3
ACDGTANTGELF	TRBV7-9	TRBJ2-2
ASSELQAGYGTGELF	TRBV10-2	TRBJ2-2